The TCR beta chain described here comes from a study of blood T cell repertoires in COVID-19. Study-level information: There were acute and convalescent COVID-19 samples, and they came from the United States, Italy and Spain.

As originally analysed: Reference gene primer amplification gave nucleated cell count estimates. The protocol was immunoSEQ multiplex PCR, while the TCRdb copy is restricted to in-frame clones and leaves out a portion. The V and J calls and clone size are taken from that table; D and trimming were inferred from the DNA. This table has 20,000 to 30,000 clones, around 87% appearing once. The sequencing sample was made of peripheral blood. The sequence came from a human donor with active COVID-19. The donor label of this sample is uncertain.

CDR3 bases: TGTGCCAGCAGCCAAGGTTGGGGGGATCAAGCTTTCTTT. It codes for CASSQGWGDQAFF. The genes are TRBV3-1 (or the pseudogene TRBV3-2) and TRBJ1-1, with D perhaps matching TRBD1 (5 bases). The CDR3 is made up of 13 amino acids. Trimming removed 1 base from V and 9 bases from J, with 12 bases in between. Germline lookup yields CDR1 LGHDT and CDR2 YNNKEL (reference sequence).